This T cell receptor beta chain was observed in a study of metastatic and nonmetastatic thyroid tumors. This clone counts as medium-sized (0.01 to 0.1%). The CDR3 runs to 12 residues. CDR1 is SGDLS and CDR2 is YYNGEE in the germline V gene. Trimming cost V 0 bases and J 4 bases, with 2 bases left between them. Patients had received no treatment of any kind before thyroid surgery. Study processing details: Researchers built a distant-metastasis classifier for papillary thyroid cancer that drew on CDR3 differences across clinicopathological groups. TCRdb re-analyzed the PCR reads through MiXCR. TCRdb's processing, not the study's, gives the V and J calls here. Of about 19,000 clones listed, roughly 25% were seen once; the top ten hold about 3.3%.

This receptor was obtained from a male donor with papillary thyroid cancer or a benign thyroid nodule (not recorded which). Some clones in this sample may be carry-over from other donors' samples. What was sequenced was blood. The chain uses TRBV9 and TRBJ1-3, with D hard to call. In nucleotides, the CDR3 is TGTGCCAGCAGCGTAGAAGGAAACACCATATATTTT. Protein: CASSVEGNTIYF. Variable domain in full (rest from reference TRBV9 and TRBJ1-3): DSGVTQTPKHLITATGQRVTLRCSPRSGDLSVYWYQQSLDQGLQFLIQYYNGEERAKGNILERFSAQQFPDLHSELNLSSLELGDSALYFCASSVEGNTIYFGEGSWLTVV.